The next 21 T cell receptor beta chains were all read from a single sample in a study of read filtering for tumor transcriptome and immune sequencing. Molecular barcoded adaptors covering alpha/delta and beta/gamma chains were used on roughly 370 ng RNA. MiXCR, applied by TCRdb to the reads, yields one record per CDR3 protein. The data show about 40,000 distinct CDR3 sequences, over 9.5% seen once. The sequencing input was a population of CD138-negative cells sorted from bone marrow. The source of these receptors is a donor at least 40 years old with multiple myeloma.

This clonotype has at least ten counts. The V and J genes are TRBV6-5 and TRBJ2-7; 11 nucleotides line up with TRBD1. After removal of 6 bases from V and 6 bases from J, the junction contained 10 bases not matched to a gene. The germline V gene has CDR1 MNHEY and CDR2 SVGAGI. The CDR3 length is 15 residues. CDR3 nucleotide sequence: TGTGCCAGCAGCCCCGCCGGGACAGGGGGTCGCGAGCAGTACTTC. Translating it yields CASSPAGTGGREQYF.

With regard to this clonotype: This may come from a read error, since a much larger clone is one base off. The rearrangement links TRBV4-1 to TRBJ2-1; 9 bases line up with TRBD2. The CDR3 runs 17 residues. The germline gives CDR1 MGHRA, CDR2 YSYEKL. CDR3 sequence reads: CASSQDWSSGDYNGQFF. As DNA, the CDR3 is TGCGCCAGCAGCCAAGATTGGTCTAGCGGGGATTACAATGGGCAGTTCTTC.

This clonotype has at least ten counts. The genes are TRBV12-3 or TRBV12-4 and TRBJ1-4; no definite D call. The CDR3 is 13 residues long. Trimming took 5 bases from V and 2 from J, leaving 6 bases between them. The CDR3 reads CASSPETNEKLFF. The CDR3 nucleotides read TGTGCCAGCAGTCCCGAGACTAATGAAAAACTGTTTTTT.

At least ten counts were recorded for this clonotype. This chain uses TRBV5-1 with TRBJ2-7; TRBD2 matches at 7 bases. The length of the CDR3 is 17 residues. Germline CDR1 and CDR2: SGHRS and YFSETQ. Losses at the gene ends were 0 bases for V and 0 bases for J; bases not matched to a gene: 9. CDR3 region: CASSLGGAGVYSYEQYF. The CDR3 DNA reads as TGCGCCAGCAGCTTGGGGGGTGCGGGGGTTTACTCCTACGAGCAGTACTTC.

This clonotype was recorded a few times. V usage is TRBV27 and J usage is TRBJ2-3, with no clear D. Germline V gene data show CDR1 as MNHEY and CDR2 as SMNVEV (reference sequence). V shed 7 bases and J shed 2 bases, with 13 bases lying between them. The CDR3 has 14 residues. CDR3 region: CASTNPVPTDTQYF. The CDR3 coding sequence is TGTGCCAGCACCAACCCGGTCCCCACAGATACGCAGTATTTT.

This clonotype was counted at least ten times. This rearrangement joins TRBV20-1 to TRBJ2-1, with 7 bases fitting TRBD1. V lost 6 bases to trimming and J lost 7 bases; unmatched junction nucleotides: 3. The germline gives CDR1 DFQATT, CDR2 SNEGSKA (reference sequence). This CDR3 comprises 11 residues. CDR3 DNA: TGCAGTGCCAACAGGGGAAATGAGCAGTTCTTC. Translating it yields CSANRGNEQFF.

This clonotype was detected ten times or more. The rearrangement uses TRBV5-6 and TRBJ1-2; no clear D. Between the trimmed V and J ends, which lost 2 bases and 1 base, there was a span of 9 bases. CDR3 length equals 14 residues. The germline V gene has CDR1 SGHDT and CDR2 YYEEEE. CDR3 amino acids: CASSLGRLNYGYTF. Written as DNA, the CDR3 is TGTGCCAGCAGCTTAGGACGGCTTAACTATGGCTACACCTTC.

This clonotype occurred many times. DNA of the CDR3: TGTGCCAGCAGTCAACAGCTGAACACTGAAGCTTTCTTT. Translated, it gives CASSQQLNTEAFF. The V call is TRBV12-3 or TRBV12-4, the J call TRBJ1-1, with D unresolved. Trimming shortened V by 5 bases and J by 0 bases, and 7 bases separated the two germline ends. The CDR3 is 13 amino acids.

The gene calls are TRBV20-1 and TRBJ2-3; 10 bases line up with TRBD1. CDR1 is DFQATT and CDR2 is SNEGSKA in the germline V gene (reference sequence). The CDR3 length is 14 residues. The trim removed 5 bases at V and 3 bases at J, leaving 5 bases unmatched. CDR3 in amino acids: CSAEPGQGTDTQYF. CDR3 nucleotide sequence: TGCAGTGCTGAGCCGGGACAGGGGACAGATACGCAGTATTTT.

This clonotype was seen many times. The CDR3 DNA sequence: TGTGCCAGCAGCAGGGCCGGGACAGCGAACACCGGGGAGCTGTTTTTT. Amino acid sequence: CASSRAGTANTGELFF. The chain recombines TRBV2 with TRBJ2-2; TRBD1 matches at 7 bases. The V gene's germline CDR1 is SNHLY and CDR2 FYNNEI. The CDR3 is 16 amino acids. V trimming: 6 bases; J trimming: 0 bases; junction bases outside the gene matches: 7. Complete variable domain (other parts from reference TRBV2 and TRBJ2-2): EPEVTQTPSHQVTQMGQEVILRCVPISNHLYFYWYRQILGQKVEFLVSFYNNEISEKSEIFDDQFSVERPDGSNFTLKIRSTKLEDSAMYFCASSRAGTANTGELFFGEGSRLTVL.

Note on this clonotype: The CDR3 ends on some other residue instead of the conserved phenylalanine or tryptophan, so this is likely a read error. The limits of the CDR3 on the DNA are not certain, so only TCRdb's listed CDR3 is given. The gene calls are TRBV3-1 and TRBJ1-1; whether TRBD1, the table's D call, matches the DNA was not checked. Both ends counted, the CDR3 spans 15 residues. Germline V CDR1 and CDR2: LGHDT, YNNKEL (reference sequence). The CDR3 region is CASSPFGRGDTEVFS.

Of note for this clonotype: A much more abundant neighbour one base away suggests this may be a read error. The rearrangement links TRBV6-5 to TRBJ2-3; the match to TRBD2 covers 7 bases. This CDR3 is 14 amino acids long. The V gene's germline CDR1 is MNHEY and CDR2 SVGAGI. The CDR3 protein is CVSSYSTGREGQYF. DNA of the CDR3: TGTGTCAGCAGTTACTCGACGGGGAGGGAGGGGCAGTATTTT.

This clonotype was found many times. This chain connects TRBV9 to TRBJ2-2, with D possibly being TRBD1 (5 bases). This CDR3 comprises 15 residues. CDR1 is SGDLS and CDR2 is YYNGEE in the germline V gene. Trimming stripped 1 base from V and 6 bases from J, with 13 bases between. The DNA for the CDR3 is TGTGCCAGCAGCGTAAGGCGTCAGGGCCCCGGGGAGCTGTTTTTT. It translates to CASSVRRQGPGELFF.

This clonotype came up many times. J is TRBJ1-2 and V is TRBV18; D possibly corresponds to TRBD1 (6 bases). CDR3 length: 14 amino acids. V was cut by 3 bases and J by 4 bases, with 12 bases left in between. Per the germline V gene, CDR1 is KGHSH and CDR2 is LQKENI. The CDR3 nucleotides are TGTGCCAGCTCACCGGACAGATCTCTCTATGGCTACACCTTC. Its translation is CASSPDRSLYGYTF.

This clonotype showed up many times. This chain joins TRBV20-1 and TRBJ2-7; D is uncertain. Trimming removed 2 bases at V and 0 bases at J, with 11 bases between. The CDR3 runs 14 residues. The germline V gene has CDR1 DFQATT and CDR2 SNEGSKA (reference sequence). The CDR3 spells CSARWQLSSYEQYF. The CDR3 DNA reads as TGCAGTGCTAGATGGCAGTTGAGCTCCTACGAGCAGTACTTC.

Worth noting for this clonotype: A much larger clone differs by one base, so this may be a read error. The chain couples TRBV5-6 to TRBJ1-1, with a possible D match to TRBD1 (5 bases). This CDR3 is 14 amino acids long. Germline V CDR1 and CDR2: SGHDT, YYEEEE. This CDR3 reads CASRGGGGPTETFF. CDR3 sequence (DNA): TGTGCCAGCCGCGGGGGGGGAGGCCCCACTGAAACTTTCTTT.

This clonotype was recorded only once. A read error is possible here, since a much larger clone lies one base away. DNA of the CDR3: TGTGTCAGCAGTTGGATGGGTATGGAGAACAATGAGCAGTTCTTC. The encoded protein is CVSSWMGMENNEQFF. The chain recombines TRBV28 with TRBJ2-1; no definite D call. The CDR3 runs 15 residues. Germline CDR1 is MDHEN and CDR2 is SYDVKM.

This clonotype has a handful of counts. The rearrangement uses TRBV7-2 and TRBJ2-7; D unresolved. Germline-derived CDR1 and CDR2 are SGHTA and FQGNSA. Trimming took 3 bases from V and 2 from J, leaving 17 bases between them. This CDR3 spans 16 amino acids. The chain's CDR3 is CASSLFITNPTYEQYF. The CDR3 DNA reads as TGTGCCAGCAGCTTGTTCATCACAAACCCTACCTACGAGCAGTACTTC.

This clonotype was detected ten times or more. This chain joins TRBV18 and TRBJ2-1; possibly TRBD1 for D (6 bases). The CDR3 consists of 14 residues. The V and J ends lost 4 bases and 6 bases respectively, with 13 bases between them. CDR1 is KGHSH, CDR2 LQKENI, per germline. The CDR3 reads CASSLQGVGNEQFF. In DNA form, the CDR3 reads TGTGCCAGCTCACTACAGGGAGTTGGCAATGAGCAGTTCTTC.

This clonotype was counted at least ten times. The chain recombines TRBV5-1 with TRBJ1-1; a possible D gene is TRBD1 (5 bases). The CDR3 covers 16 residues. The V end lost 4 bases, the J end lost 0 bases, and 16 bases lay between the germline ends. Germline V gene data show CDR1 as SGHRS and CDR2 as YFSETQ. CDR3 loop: CASSNRPGLMNTEAFF. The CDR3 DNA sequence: TGCGCCAGCAGCAACCGACCAGGGCTCATGAACACTGAAGCTTTCTTT.

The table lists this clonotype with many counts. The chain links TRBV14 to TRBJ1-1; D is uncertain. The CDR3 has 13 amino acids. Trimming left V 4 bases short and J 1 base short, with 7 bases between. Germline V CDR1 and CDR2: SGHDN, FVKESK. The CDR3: CASSRSENTEAFF. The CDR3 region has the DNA TGTGCCAGCAGCCGTTCAGAGAACACTGAAGCTTTCTTT.